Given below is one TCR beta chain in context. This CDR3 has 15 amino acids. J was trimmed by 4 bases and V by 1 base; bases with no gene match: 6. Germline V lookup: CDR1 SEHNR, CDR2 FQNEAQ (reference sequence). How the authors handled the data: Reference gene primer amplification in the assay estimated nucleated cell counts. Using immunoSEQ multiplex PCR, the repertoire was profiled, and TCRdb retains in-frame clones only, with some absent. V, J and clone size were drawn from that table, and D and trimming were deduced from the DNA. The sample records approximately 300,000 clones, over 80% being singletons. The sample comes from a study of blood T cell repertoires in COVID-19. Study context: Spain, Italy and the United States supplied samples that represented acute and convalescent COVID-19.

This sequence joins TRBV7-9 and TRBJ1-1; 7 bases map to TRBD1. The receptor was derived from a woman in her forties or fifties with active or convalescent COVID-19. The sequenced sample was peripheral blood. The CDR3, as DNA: TGTGCCAGCAGCTTAGAGGCAGGGGGTGGCACTGAAGCTTTCTTT. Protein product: CASSLEAGGGTEAFF.